This TCR beta chain was captured by sequencing in a study of PD-1 blockade in mismatch repair-deficient tumors. Study summary: Patients had eleven to twelve mismatch repair-deficient cancer types, all previously treated and progressing. Whole-study results and caveats: After pembrolizumab, tumor-resident clones rose rapidly, then generally contracted before radiologic responses.

This clone was observed a handful of times. No antigen is known for it. V was pared by 0 bases and J by 5 bases, with 5 bases between. Germline assignment: CDR1 SGHRS and CDR2 YFSETQ. The CDR3 totals 12 residues. PCR or immunohistochemistry showed mismatch repair deficiency in every enrolled patient. TCRs were sequenced from a few patients responding to pembrolizumab. Assay used: immunoSEQ multiplex PCR; TCRdb lists only in-frame clones, some missing. This table holds approximately 100,000 clones, about four fifths found once. The TCR originated in an adult with mismatch repair-deficient cancer. Specimen: peripheral blood, collected approximately 35 weeks after starting pembrolizumab. The chain carries TRBV5-1 and TRBJ2-5; D is uncertain. The DNA for the CDR3 is TGCGCCAGCAGCTTGGAGACGGAGACCCAGTACTTC. Translation: CASSLETETQYF.